This TCR beta chain stems from a study of Graves' ophthalmopathy and Graves' hyperthyroidism. Concerning this clonotype itself: A junction boundary mismatches the germline segment, possibly from a read error.

RNA transcripts yielded amplified TCR beta CDR3 regions. HTBI-primed first-round RT-PCR preceded second-round multiplex PCR. TCRdb re-analysed the multiplex PCR reads in MiXCR, keeping a single row per CDR3 protein. This sample has about 500,000 distinct CDR3 sequences, with about 40% found just once. This CDR3 contains 13 residues. The germline V gene encodes CDR1 SQVTM and CDR2 ANQGSEA. The receptor's source is an adult man with Graves' hyperthyroidism. The V gene is TRBV29-1, the J gene TRBJ1-2; no clear D. Input material: peripheral blood or thyroid tissue (not recorded which). The CDR3 loop is CSVEEPDRYGYTF. The CDR3 nucleotides read TGCAGCGTGGAAGAACCAGACCGCTATGGCTACACCTTC.